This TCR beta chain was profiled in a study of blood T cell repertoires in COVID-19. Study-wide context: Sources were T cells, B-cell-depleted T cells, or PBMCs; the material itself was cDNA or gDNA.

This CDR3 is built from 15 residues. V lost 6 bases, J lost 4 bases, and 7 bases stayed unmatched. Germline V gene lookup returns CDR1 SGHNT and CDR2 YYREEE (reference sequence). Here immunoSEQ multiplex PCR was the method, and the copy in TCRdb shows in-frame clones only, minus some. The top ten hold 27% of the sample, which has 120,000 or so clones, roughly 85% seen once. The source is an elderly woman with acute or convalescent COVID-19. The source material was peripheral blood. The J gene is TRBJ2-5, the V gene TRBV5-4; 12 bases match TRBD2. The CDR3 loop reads CASTSLTSGGETQYF. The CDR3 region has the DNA TGTGCCAGCACCTCGTTGACTAGCGGGGGAGAGACCCAGTACTTC.